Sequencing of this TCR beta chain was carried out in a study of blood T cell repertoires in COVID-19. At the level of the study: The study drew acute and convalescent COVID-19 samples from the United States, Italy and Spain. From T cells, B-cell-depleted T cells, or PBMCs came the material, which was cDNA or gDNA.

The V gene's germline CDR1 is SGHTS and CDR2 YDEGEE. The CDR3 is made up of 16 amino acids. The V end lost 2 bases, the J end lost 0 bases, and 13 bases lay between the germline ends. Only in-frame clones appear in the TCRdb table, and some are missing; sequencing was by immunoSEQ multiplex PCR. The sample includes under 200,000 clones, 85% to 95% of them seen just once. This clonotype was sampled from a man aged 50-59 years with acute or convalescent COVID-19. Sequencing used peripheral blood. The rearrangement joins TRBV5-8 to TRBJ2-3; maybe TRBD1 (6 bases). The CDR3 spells CASSLGSRGSTDTQYF. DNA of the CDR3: TGTGCCAGCAGCTTAGGATCGAGGGGGAGCACAGATACGCAGTATTTT. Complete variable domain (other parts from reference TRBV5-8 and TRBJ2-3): EAGVTQSPTHLIKTRGQQATLRCSPISGHTSVYWYQQALGLGLQFLLWYDEGEERNRGNFPPRFSGRQFPNYSSELNVNALELEDSALYLCASSLGSRGSTDTQYFGPGTRLTVL.